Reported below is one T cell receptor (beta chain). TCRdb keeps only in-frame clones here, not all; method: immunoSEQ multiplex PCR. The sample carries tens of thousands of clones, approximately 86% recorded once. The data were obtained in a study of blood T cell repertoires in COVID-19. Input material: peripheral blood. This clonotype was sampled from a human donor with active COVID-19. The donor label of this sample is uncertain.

The CDR3 DNA reads TGTGCCAGCAGCTTATATTCCGCGGGAGGGCTGGGCACAGATACGCAGTATTTT. Translated, it gives CASSLYSAGGLGTDTQYF. The chain joins TRBV7-2 to TRBJ2-3; 9 bases map to TRBD2. The germline CDR1 and CDR2 sequences are SGHTA and FQGNSA. V trimming: 2 bases; J trimming: 1 base; junction bases outside the gene matches: 10. The CDR3 has 18 amino acids.